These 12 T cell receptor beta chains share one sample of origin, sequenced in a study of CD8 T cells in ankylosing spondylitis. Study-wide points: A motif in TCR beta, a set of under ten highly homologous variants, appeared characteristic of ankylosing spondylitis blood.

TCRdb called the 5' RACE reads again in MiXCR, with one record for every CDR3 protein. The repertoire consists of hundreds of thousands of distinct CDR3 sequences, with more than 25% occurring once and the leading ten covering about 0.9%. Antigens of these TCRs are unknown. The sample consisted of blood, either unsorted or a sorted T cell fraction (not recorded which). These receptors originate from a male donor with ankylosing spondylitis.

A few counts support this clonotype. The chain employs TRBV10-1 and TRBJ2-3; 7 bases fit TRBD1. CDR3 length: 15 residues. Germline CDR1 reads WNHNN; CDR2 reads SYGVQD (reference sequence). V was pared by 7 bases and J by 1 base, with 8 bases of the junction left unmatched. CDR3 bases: TGCGCCAGCAAACGTACGGGACAGCGCACAGATACGCAGTATTTT. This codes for CASKRTGQRTDTQYF.

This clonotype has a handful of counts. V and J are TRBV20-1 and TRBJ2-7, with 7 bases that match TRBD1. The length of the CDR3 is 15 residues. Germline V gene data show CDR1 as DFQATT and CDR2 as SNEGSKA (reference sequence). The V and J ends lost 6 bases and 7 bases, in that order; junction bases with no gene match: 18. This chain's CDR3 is CSAAPTGAVSGEQYF. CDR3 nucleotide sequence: TGCAGTGCGGCCCCCACAGGGGCCGTCAGTGGAGAGCAGTACTTC.

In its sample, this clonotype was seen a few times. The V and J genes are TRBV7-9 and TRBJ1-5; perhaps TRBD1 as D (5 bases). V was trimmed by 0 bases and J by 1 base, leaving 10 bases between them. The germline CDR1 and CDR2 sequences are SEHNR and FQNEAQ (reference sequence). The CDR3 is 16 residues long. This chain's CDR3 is CASSLAGTGSNQPQHF. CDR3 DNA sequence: TGTGCCAGCAGCTTAGCGGGGACGGGCAGCAATCAGCCCCAGCATTTT. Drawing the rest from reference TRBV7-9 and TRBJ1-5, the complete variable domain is DTGVSQNPRHKITKRGQNVTFRCDPISEHNRLYWYRQTLGQGPEFLTYFQNEAQLEKSRLLSDRFSAERPKGSFSTLEIQRTEQGDSAMYLCASSLAGTGSNQPQHFGDGTRLSIL.

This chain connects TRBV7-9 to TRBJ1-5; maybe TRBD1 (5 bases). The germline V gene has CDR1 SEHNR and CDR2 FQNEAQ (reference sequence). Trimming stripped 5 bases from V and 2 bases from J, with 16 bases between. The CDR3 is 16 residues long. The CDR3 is CASSASGTGCNQPQHF. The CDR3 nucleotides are TGTGCCAGCAGCGCCTCAGGGACGGGATGCAATCAGCCCCAGCATTTT.

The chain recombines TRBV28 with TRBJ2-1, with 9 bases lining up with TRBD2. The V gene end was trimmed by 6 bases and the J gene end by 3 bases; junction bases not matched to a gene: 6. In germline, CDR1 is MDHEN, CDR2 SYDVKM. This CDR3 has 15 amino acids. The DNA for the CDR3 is TGTGCCAGCAGAATAGAACTAGCGGGCTACAATGAGCAGTTCTTC. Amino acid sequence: CASRIELAGYNEQFF.

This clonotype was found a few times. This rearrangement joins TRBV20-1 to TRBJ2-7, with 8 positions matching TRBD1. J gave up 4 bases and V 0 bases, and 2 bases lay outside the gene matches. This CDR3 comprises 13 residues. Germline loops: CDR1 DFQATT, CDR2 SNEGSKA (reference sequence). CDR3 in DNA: TGCAGTGCTAGAGAAAACAGGGGGTACGAGCAGTACTTC. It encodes CSARENRGYEQYF.

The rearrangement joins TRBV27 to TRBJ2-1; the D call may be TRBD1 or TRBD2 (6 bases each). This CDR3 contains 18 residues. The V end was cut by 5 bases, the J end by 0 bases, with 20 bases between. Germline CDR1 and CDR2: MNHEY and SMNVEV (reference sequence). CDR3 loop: CASSRRGVGPGSYNEQFF. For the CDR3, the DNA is TGTGCCAGCAGTCGTAGGGGGGTGGGCCCGGGCTCCTACAATGAGCAGTTCTTC.

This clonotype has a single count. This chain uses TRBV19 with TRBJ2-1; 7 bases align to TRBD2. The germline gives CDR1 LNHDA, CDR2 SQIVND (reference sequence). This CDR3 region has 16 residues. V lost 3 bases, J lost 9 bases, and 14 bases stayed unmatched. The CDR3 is CASSMGGSGKFFEQFF. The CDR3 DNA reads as TGTGCCAGTAGTATGGGCGGAAGCGGGAAGTTCTTTGAGCAGTTCTTC.

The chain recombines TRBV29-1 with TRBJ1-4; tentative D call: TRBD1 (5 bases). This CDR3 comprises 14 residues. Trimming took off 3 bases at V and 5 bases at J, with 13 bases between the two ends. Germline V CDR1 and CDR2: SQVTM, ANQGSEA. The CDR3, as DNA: TGCAGCGTTGATGGGGGGGGACGGAATGAAAAACTGTTTTTT. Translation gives CSVDGGGRNEKLFF.

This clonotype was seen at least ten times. The CDR3: CASRPFRVGSYEQYF. CDR3 sequence (DNA): TGTGCCAGCAGGCCCTTCAGGGTCGGGTCCTACGAGCAGTACTTC. V and J are TRBV5-6 and TRBJ2-7, with a possible D match to TRBD1 (5 bases). With 5 bases removed from V and 1 base from J, the gap between germline ends came to 16 bases. Germline V gene sequence: CDR1 SGHDT, CDR2 YYEEEE. The CDR3 runs to 15 residues.

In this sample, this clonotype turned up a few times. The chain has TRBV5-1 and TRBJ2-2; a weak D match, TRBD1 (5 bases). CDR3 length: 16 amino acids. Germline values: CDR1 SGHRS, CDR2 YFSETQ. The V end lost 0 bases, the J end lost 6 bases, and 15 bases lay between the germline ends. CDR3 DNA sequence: TGCGCCAGCAGCTTGGTGCAGGGCGTTGACGCCGGGGAGCTGTTTTTT. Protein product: CASSLVQGVDAGELFF. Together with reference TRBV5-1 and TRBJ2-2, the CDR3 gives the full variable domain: KAGVTQTPRYLIKTRGQQVTLSCSPISGHRSVSWYQQTPGQGLQFLFEYFSETQRNKGNFPGRFSGRQFSNSRSEMNVSTLELGDSALYLCASSLVQGVDAGELFFGEGSRLTVL.

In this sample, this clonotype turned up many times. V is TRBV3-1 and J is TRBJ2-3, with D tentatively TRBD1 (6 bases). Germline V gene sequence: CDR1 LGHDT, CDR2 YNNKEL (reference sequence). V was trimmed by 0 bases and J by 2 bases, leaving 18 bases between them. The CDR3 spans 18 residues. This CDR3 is CASSQDPSTGTTTDTQYF. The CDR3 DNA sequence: TGTGCCAGCAGCCAAGATCCGTCAACCGGGACAACCACAGATACGCAGTATTTT.